The 22 T cell receptor beta chains given below trace back to one sample, sequenced in a study of shared clonotypes between healthy human individuals (TCRdb year 2020). The library was built by means of the immunoSEQ multiplex PCR assay. TCRdb obtained this table from immuneACCESS and retained in-frame rearrangements with V and J assigned. These tables miss some clones; where compared with another copy, unresolved V genes account for less than half of the shortfall, and the remainder is unexplained. Present in this sample are 2 million to 3 million clones, 85% to 95% of which were seen just once. Of the sample, around 0.14% falls within the top ten clones. Sequencing was carried out using naive CD4+ T cells sorted from blood. The cell subset or site label corresponds to: CD45RA+ positively selected. The receptors stem from a young man in good health.

This clone was observed a handful of times. V is TRBV28 and J is TRBJ1-1; D not certain. Trimming pared 8 bases from V and 9 bases from J, leaving 16 bases between. In germline, CDR1 is MDHEN, CDR2 SYDVKM. This CDR3 is 12 amino acids long. The CDR3 is CASRPVTSQAFF. DNA for the CDR3: TGTGCCAGCCGCCCCGTTACAAGCCAAGCTTTCTTT. The full variable domain, with the rest looked up from reference TRBV28 and TRBJ1-1, is DVKVTQSSRYLVKRTGEKVFLECVQDMDHENMFWYRQDPGLGLRLIYFSYDVKMKEKGDIPEGYSVSREKKERFSLILESASTNQTSMYLCASRPVTSQAFFGQGTRLTVV.

This sequence joins TRBV20-1 and TRBJ2-4; D gene unclear. The germline CDR1 and CDR2 sequences are DFQATT and SNEGSKA (reference sequence). V was shortened by 3 bases and J by 7 bases, with 7 bases between the two germline ends. The CDR3 is 11 residues long. The DNA of the CDR3 is TGCAGTGCTAGGGGTGGTAACATTCAGTACTTC. Translation: CSARGGNIQYF.

The V and J genes are TRBV7-9 and TRBJ1-3, with no clear D. Trimming cost V 2 bases and J 4 bases, with 21 bases left between them. There are 18 residues in the CDR3. The V gene's germline CDR1 is SEHNR and CDR2 FQNEAQ (reference sequence). This chain's CDR3 is CASSLSEPLSLFGNTIYF. The CDR3 nucleotides are TGTGCCAGCAGCTTATCTGAACCCTTGAGTTTGTTCGGAAACACCATATATTTT. Filled out from reference TRBV7-9 and TRBJ1-3, the complete variable domain reads DTGVSQNPRHKITKRGQNVTFRCDPISEHNRLYWYRQTLGQGPEFLTYFQNEAQLEKSRLLSDRFSAERPKGSFSTLEIQRTEQGDSAMYLCASSLSEPLSLFGNTIYFGEGSWLTVV.

The chain combines TRBV6-6 with TRBJ2-1, with TRBD2 identical over 15 bases. This CDR3 has 12 amino acids. CDR1 is MNHNY and CDR2 is SVGAGI in the germline V gene (reference sequence). V trimming: 10 bases; J trimming: 15 bases; junction bases outside the gene matches: 7. The CDR3 DNA sequence: TGTGCCACCGGGACTAGCGGGAGGTCTAGGTTCTTC. The encoded protein is CATGTSGRSRFF.

As for this clone: The sample contains more than one DNA sequence encoding this CDR3. The CDR3 DNA reads TGTGCCAGCAGCTTATCTGGATACTACGAGCAGTACTTC. Amino acids: CASSLSGYYEQYF. The chain couples TRBV7-2 to TRBJ2-7, with D unresolved. Trimming removed 2 bases from V and 3 bases from J, with 8 bases in between. CDR3 size: 13 residues. The germline gives CDR1 SGHTA, CDR2 FQGNSA. The variable domain in full, with the rest retrieved from reference TRBV7-2 and TRBJ2-7, is GAGVSQSPSNKVTEKGKDVELRCDPISGHTALYWYRQSLGQGLEFLIYFQGNSAPDKSGLPSDRFSAERTGGSVSTLTIQRTQQEDSAVYLCASSLSGYYEQYFGPGTRLTVT.

J is TRBJ2-5 and V is TRBV2; a weak D match, TRBD2 (6 bases). This CDR3 has 14 residues. V lost 2 bases and J lost 6, with 13 bases in between. Germline V gives CDR1 SNHLY, CDR2 FYNNEI. CDR3 nucleotides: TGTGCCAGCAGTGAACTGGAGGAGGGTCAGACCCAGTACTTC. Translated, it gives CASSELEEGQTQYF. Full variable domain (rest looked up from reference TRBV2 and TRBJ2-5): EPEVTQTPSHQVTQMGQEVILRCVPISNHLYFYWYRQILGQKVEFLVSFYNNEISEKSEIFDDQFSVERPDGSNFTLKIRSTKLEDSAMYFCASSELEEGQTQYFGPGTRLLVL.

J is TRBJ2-7 and V is TRBV5-1, with D perhaps matching TRBD1 or TRBD2 (5 bases each). The germline V and J ends were trimmed by 4 bases and 6 bases, with 20 bases remaining between them. The germline CDR1 and CDR2 sequences are SGHRS and YFSETQ. The CDR3 loop spans 15 amino acids. The CDR3 region has the DNA TGCGCCAGCAGCCAGCAGACAGCCCTCGGGGTCGAGCAGTACTTC. Residues: CASSQQTALGVEQYF.

This chain connects TRBV13 to TRBJ2-7, with 9 bases matching TRBD2. CDR3 length: 15 residues. The trim removed 3 bases at V and 3 bases at J, leaving 6 bases unmatched. Germline V gives CDR1 PRHDT, CDR2 FYEKMQ (reference sequence). The CDR3 DNA reads as TGTGCCAGCAGCTTGCGTAAACTAGCGGGCTACGAGCAGTACTTC. It translates to CASSLRKLAGYEQYF.

This chain links TRBV9 with TRBJ2-2, with 10 bases that match TRBD2. Trimming at V came to 0 bases and at J to 6 bases, leaving 8 bases not matched to a gene. CDR3 length: 17 residues. Looked up from germline, CDR1 is SGDLS and CDR2 is YYNGEE. DNA for the CDR3: TGTGCCAGCAGCGTAGGGGCTAGCGGGAGTGGGGCCGGGGAGCTGTTTTTT. This encodes CASSVGASGSGAGELFF.

The gene calls are TRBV5-3 and TRBJ2-1, with TRBD2 matching over 8 bases. TRBV5-3 is given ORF status, its function remaining uncertain. CDR3 length: 15 amino acids. The V gene end was trimmed by 6 bases and the J gene end by 0 bases; junction bases not matched to a gene: 5. Written as DNA, the CDR3 is TGTGCCAGAAACTGGCGGGAGGCCTCCTACAATGAGCAGTTCTTC. Amino acid sequence: CARNWREASYNEQFF.

This rearrangement joins TRBV7-2 to TRBJ1-2, with no clear D. Germline CDR1 reads SGHTA; CDR2 reads FQGNSA. With 7 bases removed from V and 4 bases from J, the gap between germline ends came to 13 bases. CDR3 size: 13 residues. CDR3 in amino acids: CASTTGGLYGYTF. The CDR3 DNA sequence: TGTGCCAGCACCACGGGCGGCCTCTATGGCTACACCTTC.

This chain connects TRBV5-1 to TRBJ1-6, with TRBD1 matching 9 bases. J gave up 7 bases and V 3 bases, and 5 bases lay outside the gene matches. CDR1 and CDR2 from the germline V gene are SGHRS and YFSETQ. The CDR3 contains 15 residues. The CDR3 is CASSSGTGSNSPLHF. CDR3 DNA: TGCGCCAGCAGCTCAGGGACAGGGAGCAATTCACCCCTCCACTTT.

This clone was detected once. The chain links TRBV5-6 to TRBJ2-7; D is unclear. The length of the CDR3 is 15 residues. V dropped 0 bases and J dropped 6 bases, with 16 bases sitting between them. The germline V gene has CDR1 SGHDT and CDR2 YYEEEE. The CDR3 coding sequence is TGTGCCAGCAGCTTGGCCGTGTTTGGCTCCCTCGAGCAGTACTTC. Translated: CASSLAVFGSLEQYF.

The chain uses TRBV18 and TRBJ1-3, with 11 nucleotides matching TRBD1. The CDR3 covers 18 residues. Germline V gives CDR1 KGHSH, CDR2 LQKENI. V lost 1 base, J lost 0 bases, and 5 bases stayed unmatched. The CDR3 region is CASSPRTGGILSGNTIYF. DNA for the CDR3: TGTGCCAGCTCACCACGGACAGGGGGCATCCTCTCTGGAAACACCATATATTTT.

J is TRBJ2-1 and V is TRBV6-5, with TRBD2 matching 9 bases. Trimming took 11 bases from V and 9 from J; bases not matched to a gene: 11. CDR3 length: 13 residues. From germline, CDR1 is MNHEY and CDR2 SVGAGI. CDR3 amino acids: CACRAGGGSEQFF. The CDR3 DNA reads TGTGCCTGTAGAGCGGGAGGAGGGAGTGAGCAGTTCTTC.

V gene TRBV30 combines with J gene TRBJ2-2; a weak D match, TRBD2 (6 bases). CDR3 size: 15 residues. The ends were cut back, 1 base at V and 2 bases at J, with 11 bases in the middle. Germline values: CDR1 GTSNPN, CDR2 SVGIG (reference sequence). CDR3 nucleotides: TGTGCCTGGAGTGGGGGTAGCGGTAACACCGGGGAGCTGTTTTTT. Protein: CAWSGGSGNTGELFF.

This chain joins TRBV4-1 and TRBJ2-2, with D unclear. This CDR3 is 15 amino acids long. Germline-derived CDR1 and CDR2 are MGHRA and YSYEKL. V was cut by 0 bases and J by 0 bases, with 5 bases left in between. CDR3 DNA: TGCGCCAGCAGCCAAGATGTCGCGAACACCGGGGAGCTGTTTTTT. Amino acid sequence: CASSQDVANTGELFF.

The sample holds one count of this clone. The J gene is TRBJ2-7, the V gene TRBV4-1; TRBD1 agrees at 8 bases. CDR1 is MGHRA, CDR2 YSYEKL, per germline. J gave up 5 bases and V 3 bases, and 15 bases lay outside the gene matches. The CDR3 is 17 amino acids. The CDR3 nucleotides are TGCGCCAGCAGCCATGGCCGGGCAGGGGGCGCCAGGAACGAGCAGTACTTC. It is translated as CASSHGRAGGARNEQYF.

This chain joins TRBV5-4 and TRBJ1-1, with D possibly TRBD1 on 5 matching bases. V dropped 2 bases and J dropped 9 bases, with 23 bases sitting between them. Germline assignment: CDR1 SGHNT and CDR2 YYREEE (reference sequence). The CDR3 contains 16 residues. This chain's CDR3 is CASSLGESRLTTQAFF. The CDR3 DNA reads TGTGCCAGCAGCTTAGGGGAAAGCCGACTTACTACCCAAGCTTTCTTT.

Of note for this clone: Other nucleotide sequences in the sample specify the same CDR3. CDR3 sequence: CASSSGLANTGELFF. CDR3 in DNA: TGCGCCAGCAGTTCAGGGCTAGCTAACACCGGGGAGCTGTTTTTT. This rearrangement joins TRBV5-1 to TRBJ2-2; TRBD1 or TRBD2 may be the D gene (5 bases each). The V end lost 5 bases, the J end lost 2 bases, and 13 bases lay between the germline ends. Looked up from germline, CDR1 is SGHRS and CDR2 is YFSETQ. The CDR3 has 15 amino acids.

Points on this clone: Other DNA sequences in the sample encode the same CDR3. This rearrangement joins TRBV28 to TRBJ2-6; 9 nucleotides align to TRBD1. Trimming took 0 bases from V and 0 from J; bases not matched to a gene: 3. Germline assignment: CDR1 MDHEN and CDR2 SYDVKM. The CDR3 has 18 residues. CDR3: CASSLWGQGNSGANVLTF. The CDR3 DNA reads TGTGCCAGCAGTTTATGGGGACAGGGAAACTCTGGGGCCAACGTCCTGACTTTC.

The rearrangement links TRBV7-2 to TRBJ2-5; perhaps TRBD2 as D (6 bases). Germline V gives CDR1 SGHTA, CDR2 FQGNSA. CDR3 length equals 15 residues. With 1 base removed from V and 8 bases from J, the gap between germline ends came to 17 bases. CDR3: CASSLVRAEGGTQYF. CDR3 DNA: TGTGCCAGCAGCTTAGTTCGAGCGGAGGGAGGAACCCAGTACTTC. Using reference TRBV7-2 and TRBJ2-5 for the parts outside the CDR3, the full variable domain is GAGVSQSPSNKVTEKGKDVELRCDPISGHTALYWYRQSLGQGLEFLIYFQGNSAPDKSGLPSDRFSAERTGGSVSTLTIQRTQQEDSAVYLCASSLVRAEGGTQYFGPGTRLLVL.